Listed below are T cell receptor beta chains from one sample, sequenced in a study of beta chain features in type 1 diabetes. Using immunoSEQ multiplex PCR, the repertoire was profiled, and TCRdb retains in-frame clones only, with some absent. In the table there are approximately 730,000 clones, over 10% of which are singletons. The sequenced material came from naive CD4+ T cells from blood. These receptors all stem from a man between 18 and 29 years old with type 1 diabetes. The CDR3 runs from the conserved cysteine through the conserved F or W.

J gene: TRBJ1-6; V gene: TRBV7-9; CDR3 protein: CASRPPFWGPLHF
J gene: TRBJ2-1; V gene: TRBV2; CDR3 protein: CATTVEDEQFF
J gene: TRBJ2-2; V gene: TRBV4-1; CDR3 protein: CASSPERTTGELFF
J gene: TRBJ1-4; V gene: TRBV7-2; CDR3 protein: CASSLSDNEKLFF
J gene: TRBJ2-7; V gene: TRBV10-3; CDR3 protein: CAISGGQGSEQYF
J gene: TRBJ2-3; V gene: TRBV7-8; CDR3 protein: CASSLATDTQYF
J gene: TRBJ1-5; V gene: TRBV6-1; CDR3 protein: CASNRNRAGNQPQHF
J gene: TRBJ2-1; V gene: TRBV5-6; CDR3 protein: CASSFPSGSNEQFF
J gene: TRBJ1-1; V gene: TRBV5-6; CDR3 protein: CASSLRVNTEAFF
J gene: TRBJ2-1; V gene: TRBV30; CDR3 protein: CAWSGPGASERNEQFF
J gene: TRBJ1-1; V gene: TRBV21-1; CDR3 protein: CASSPLGGLNTEAFF
J gene: TRBJ1-2; V gene: TRBV2; CDR3 protein: CASSGRDSDYGYTF
J gene: TRBJ1-2; V gene: TRBV30; CDR3 protein: CAWSGQGAYGYTF
J gene: TRBJ2-7; V gene: TRBV5-1; CDR3 protein: CASSPDNSYEQYF
J gene: TRBJ2-1; V gene: TRBV5-1; CDR3 protein: CASSSTGASYNEQFF
J gene: TRBJ1-2; V gene: TRBV10-3; CDR3 protein: CAISPMMRGAEDYGYTF
J gene: TRBJ1-6; V gene: TRBV6-1; CDR3 protein: CASSELGNSPLHF
J gene: TRBJ2-5; V gene: TRBV15; CDR3 protein: CATSREREETQYF
J gene: TRBJ2-6; V gene: TRBV19; CDR3 protein: CASISTDSGANVLTF
J gene: TRBJ1-1; V gene: TRBV6-5; CDR3 protein: CASSQGQVNTEAFF
J gene: TRBJ1-1; V gene: TRBV7-2; CDR3 protein: CASSLPGTEAFF
J gene: TRBJ2-5; V gene: TRBV2; CDR3 protein: CASNLAGTETQYF
J gene: TRBJ1-5; V gene: TRBV2; CDR3 protein: CASRVTNQPQHF
J gene: TRBJ1-4; V gene: TRBV30; CDR3 protein: CATYTGSEKLFF
J gene: TRBJ2-7; V gene: TRBV25-1; CDR3 protein: CASSWDRDSYEQYF
J gene: TRBJ1-6; V gene: TRBV5-6; CDR3 protein: CASSPAAVYNSPLHF